This T cell receptor beta chain is drawn from a study of blood T cell repertoires in COVID-19. At the level of the study: Donors of Cohort 3 who recovered were those that had two negative PCRs, clearance, or symptom resolution. COVID-19 samples collected from the United States, Italy and Spain covered acute and convalescent phases. Sample material is recorded as cDNA or gDNA derived from T cells, B-cell-depleted T cells, or PBMCs.

Here immunoSEQ multiplex PCR was the method, and the copy in TCRdb shows in-frame clones only, minus some. The top ten hold around 2% of the sample, which has 250,000 to 300,000 clones, 70% to 90% seen once. This clone has more than one count but fewer than ten. Those who participated ranged in age from about 18 to 89 years and resided in about 24 US areas. The sequencing sample was made of PBMCs or T cells enriched from blood (not recorded which). The receptor was derived from a woman aged 55-69 years in a cohort exposed to, infected with or recovered from COVID-19 (not recorded which).

In DNA, the CDR3 is TGCGCCAGCAGCTTGGAGGGGACAGGGGGGACTGAAGCTTTCTTT. Its translation is CASSLEGTGGTEAFF. V is TRBV5-1 and J is TRBJ1-1; 11 positions agree with TRBD1. Germline loops: CDR1 SGHRS, CDR2 YFSETQ. With 0 bases clipped from V and 5 bases from J, the junction kept 3 bases outside the gene matches. This CDR3 has 15 residues.